This entry features one TCR beta chain sequence. A much larger clonotype is one base distant, so this may be a read error. This record comes from a study of regulatory T cells in long-lasting Graves disease. The time point here: newly diagnosed GD, antithyroid drugs for less than 3 months. Extracted RNA from PBMCs served as the source of the TCR library. The patient group derived from an endocrinology department in Xi'an, China. According to the study, TCR beta libraries were built with iRepertoire HTBI primers and CDR3-region Arm-PCR. Each CDR3 protein gets one entry after TCRdb re-called the multiplex PCR reads with MiXCR. The table lists 530,000 or so distinct CDR3 sequences, around 15% of them singletons. The sample also formed part of further work on T cells in Graves' hyperthyroidism and ophthalmopathy.

This receptor was identified in a young man with Graves disease. This sample comprised peripheral blood mononuclear cells (PBMCs), obtained at new diagnosis, from a patient treated with antithyroid drugs.

The CDR3 loop reads CASPRNEKLFF. The DNA of the CDR3 is TGTGCCAGCCCACGTAATGAAAAACTGTTTTTT. J is TRBJ1-4 and V is TRBV18; D is unclear. The CDR3 has 11 amino acids. Trimming stripped 8 bases from V and 4 bases from J, with 5 bases between. Germline values: CDR1 KGHSH, CDR2 LQKENI.